This T cell receptor (beta chain) was sequenced during a study of OX40 agonist ivuxolimab in advanced cancers. Looking at the study overall: Dose-escalation patients suffered from hepatocellular carcinoma, melanoma, renal cell or head and neck cancer. Allowance was made for prior anti-PD-1, anti-PD-L1 or anti-CTLA-4 therapy, and around 44% had some. Partial responses were recorded for three patients, including one with hepatocellular carcinoma and two with cutaneous melanoma. The study, taken as a whole, reports: CD8+ T cells averaged more expanded clones than CD4+.

Notes on this clone: Its target is unknown.

Data came from immunoSEQ multiplex PCR; TCRdb stores just in-frame clones and leaves some out. The table has roughly 110,000 clones, 90% seen once. The ends were cut back, 4 bases at V and 8 bases at J, with 20 bases in the middle. This CDR3 spans 15 amino acids. The germline V gene has CDR1 MDHEN and CDR2 SYDVKM. This sequence originates from an adult with an advanced solid tumor such as melanoma, head and neck, liver or kidney cancer. The sequencing here drew on CD4+ or CD8+ T cells sorted from blood, taken in a trial of the OX40 agonist ivuxolimab. The chain couples TRBV28 to TRBJ1-2; no clear D gene. The CDR3 here is CASSSQPQQSRGYTF. In nucleotides, the CDR3 is TGTGCCAGCAGTTCTCAACCACAACAGTCGAGGGGCTACACCTTC.